One and the same sample provided the 28 T cell receptor beta chains below, sequenced in a study of blood T cell repertoires in COVID-19. Clones were sequenced by immunoSEQ multiplex PCR, and TCRdb holds only the in-frame ones, with some missing. The table lists 400,000 to 450,000 clones, about 91% of them singletons. The sample consisted of peripheral blood. These receptors were collected from a woman between 45 and 60 years old with COVID-19, enrolled during active disease.

The rearrangement joins TRBV23-1 to TRBJ1-6; D possibly corresponds to TRBD1 (5 bases). TRBV23-1 belongs to the ORF category, with a function that is uncertain. CDR3 size: 15 residues. Trimming shortened V by 4 bases and J by 10 bases, and 17 bases separated the two germline ends. The CDR3 protein is CASSLGGGLGSPLHF. The CDR3 nucleotides read TGCGCCAGCAGTCTCGGGGGGGGTCTTGGGTCACCCCTCCACTTT.

The chain is built from TRBV4-1 and TRBJ1-3; a possible D gene is TRBD1 (5 bases). V gave up 3 bases and J gave up 4 bases, with 10 bases separating them. The germline CDR1 and CDR2 sequences are MGHRA and YSYEKL. The CDR3 has 14 residues. CDR3 sequence (DNA): TGCGCCAGCAGCCAGCGGGGGTTAGGAAACACCATATATTTT. Translating it yields CASSQRGLGNTIYF.

This clone was counted once. This rearrangement joins TRBV3-1 (or the pseudogene TRBV3-2) to TRBJ1-1, with D possibly being TRBD1 (6 bases). Germline CDR1 LGHDT, CDR2 YNNKEL (reference sequence). This CDR3 is 15 amino acids long. Trimming took 3 bases from V and 1 from J, leaving 12 bases between them. CDR3 DNA: TGTGCCAGCAGCCAGGGATCAGGGGCGAACACTGAAGCTTTCTTT. This codes for CASSQGSGANTEAFF.

Concerning this clone: Other nucleotide sequences from this sample produce the same CDR3. The rearrangement uses TRBV5-1 and TRBJ2-3, with D possibly matching TRBD1 (5 bases). The CDR3 runs to 15 residues. Germline-derived CDR1 and CDR2 are SGHRS and YFSETQ. Trimming cost V 0 bases and J 0 bases, with 8 bases left between them. The CDR3 loop reads CASSLEGASTDTQYF. CDR3 coding DNA: TGCGCCAGCAGCTTGGAAGGGGCTAGCACAGATACGCAGTATTTT.

J is TRBJ2-3 and V is TRBV27; TRBD2 matches 8 bases. Germline V gene sequence: CDR1 MNHEY, CDR2 SMNVEV (reference sequence). Trimming took 4 bases from V and 0 from J; bases not matched to a gene: 15. This CDR3 contains 19 residues. CDR3 DNA sequence: TGTGCCAGCAGTTCCCTCGGTGGTATAGCGGGGACTAGCACAGATACGCAGTATTTT. Its protein product is CASSSLGGIAGTSTDTQYF.

This chain links TRBV19 with TRBJ1-1; D remains unclear. This CDR3 comprises 15 residues. V was clipped by 3 bases and J by 5 bases, with 16 bases between them. In germline, CDR1 is LNHDA, CDR2 SQIVND (reference sequence). CDR3: CASSIRSGGETEAFF. The CDR3 DNA follows: TGTGCCAGTAGTATTAGGTCAGGCGGGGAAACTGAAGCTTTCTTT.

This clone has more than one count but fewer than ten. The chain recombines TRBV5-6 with TRBJ1-5; weak D call: TRBD1 (5 bases). This CDR3 contains 15 residues. In germline, CDR1 is SGHDT, CDR2 YYEEEE. V was shortened by 4 bases and J by 0 bases, with 11 bases between the two germline ends. The DNA for the CDR3 is TGTGCCAGCAGCATCTGGGGCTATAGCAATCAGCCCCAGCATTTT. Translation gives CASSIWGYSNQPQHF.

A single count supports this clone. The chain has TRBV5-4 and TRBJ2-1, with TRBD2 matching 13 bases. J gave up 10 bases and V 4 bases, and 5 bases lay outside the gene matches. CDR1 is SGHNT and CDR2 is YYREEE in the germline V gene (reference sequence). The CDR3 consists of 14 residues. Here the CDR3 DNA reads TGTGCCAGCAGCGTGGGACTAGCGGGGAGCGAGCAGTTCTTC. This translates into CASSVGLAGSEQFF.

The chain employs TRBV27 and TRBJ1-6, with a weak D call TRBD1 (5 bases). The V end was cut by 8 bases, the J end by 9 bases, with 17 bases between. Germline V gene sequence: CDR1 MNHEY, CDR2 SMNVEV (reference sequence). This CDR3 spans 14 amino acids. CDR3 coding DNA: TGTGCCAGCCGAGATACCGCGGGGGGTTCACCCCTCCACTTT. This gives the protein CASRDTAGGSPLHF.

CDR3 residues: CATSSGAGNTIYF. In nucleotides, the CDR3 is TGTGCCACCAGTTCGGGGGCTGGAAACACCATATATTTT. The rearrangement links TRBV24-1 to TRBJ1-3, with D tentatively TRBD1 (5 bases). The CDR3 has 13 residues. V was clipped by 6 bases and J by 2 bases, with 7 bases between them. The germline gives CDR1 KGHDR, CDR2 SFDVKD.

In this sample, this clone turned up once. The chain is built from TRBV6-1 and TRBJ1-5; D unclear. CDR1 is MNHNS and CDR2 is SASEGT in the germline V gene. There are 13 residues in the CDR3. The germline V and J ends were trimmed by 3 bases and 5 bases, with 8 bases remaining between them. CDR3 region: CASSDRWDQPQHF. For the CDR3, the DNA is TGTGCCAGCAGTGACAGGTGGGATCAGCCCCAGCATTTT.

This rearrangement joins TRBV27 to TRBJ1-2, with a possible D match to TRBD1 (5 bases). The CDR3 totals 13 residues. Germline CDR1 and CDR2: MNHEY and SMNVEV (reference sequence). V was shortened by 5 bases and J by 10 bases, with 17 bases between the two germline ends. CDR3 nucleotide sequence: TGTGCCAGCAGTCCAAGGGGCTCGGGCGTCTACACCTTC. Translated, it gives CASSPRGSGVYTF.

This clone turned up a few times. Other DNA sequences in this specimen translate into the identical CDR3. The chain recombines TRBV12-3 or TRBV12-4 with TRBJ1-5, with a tentative D call TRBD1 (5 bases). Trimming took off 7 bases at V and 2 bases at J, with 6 bases between the two ends. CDR3 length: 12 amino acids. The CDR3 is CASKGGNQPQHF. Here the CDR3 DNA reads TGTGCCAGCAAAGGGGGCAATCAGCCCCAGCATTTT.

The chain links TRBV29-1 to TRBJ2-7; D is uncertain. This CDR3 region has 12 residues. In germline, CDR1 is SQVTM, CDR2 ANQGSEA. V lost 5 bases to trimming and J lost 2 bases, with 10 bases between them. CDR3 nucleotide sequence: TGCAGCGTTAGTGTCGAGGCCTACGAGCAGTACTTC. Protein: CSVSVEAYEQYF.

This chain uses TRBV6-4 with TRBJ1-2; D is possibly TRBD1 (5 bases). The ends were cut back, 0 bases at V and 8 bases at J, with 10 bases in the middle. Germline loops: CDR1 MRHNA, CDR2 SNTAGT. The CDR3 extends over 13 amino acids. The CDR3 here is CASSDSGVRGYTF. The CDR3 DNA sequence: TGTGCCAGCAGTGACTCAGGGGTGAGGGGCTACACCTTC.

V gene TRBV2 combines with J gene TRBJ2-7; 12 bases are shared with TRBD2. CDR1 is SNHLY and CDR2 is FYNNEI in the germline V gene. V lost 6 bases, J lost 5 bases, and 5 bases stayed unmatched. This CDR3 is 14 amino acids long. The CDR3 sequence: CASRETSGGDEQYF. CDR3 coding DNA: TGTGCCAGCAGGGAGACTAGCGGGGGCGACGAGCAGTACTTC.

This clone was found once. This chain links TRBV30 with TRBJ2-7; D perhaps matches TRBD2 (5 bases). The CDR3 is 12 amino acids. Germline V gene data show CDR1 as GTSNPN and CDR2 as SVGIG (reference sequence). V was trimmed by 3 bases and J by 5 bases, leaving 11 bases between them. The CDR3 region is CAWSGVPHEQYF. Here the CDR3 DNA reads TGTGCCTGGAGCGGGGTCCCCCACGAGCAGTACTTC.

This clone is a singleton in its sample. The chain employs TRBV6-5 and TRBJ1-2; tentative D call: TRBD1 (6 bases). CDR1 and CDR2 from the germline V gene are MNHEY and SVGAGI. The CDR3 spans 15 residues. V gave up 2 bases and J gave up 4 bases, with 14 bases separating them. CDR3 residues: CASSYKTGIVYGYTF. CDR3 coding DNA: TGTGCCAGCAGTTACAAAACAGGGATTGTCTATGGCTACACCTTC.

This chain links TRBV12-3 or TRBV12-4 with TRBJ1-1; D remains ambiguous. The V end was cut by 7 bases, the J end by 7 bases, with 13 bases between. The CDR3 runs to 12 residues. The CDR3 DNA follows: TGTGCCAGCACCCCAGGCGGGGTTGAAGCTTTCTTT. Protein: CASTPGGVEAFF.

This clone was recorded only once. V usage is TRBV6-1 and J usage is TRBJ2-7; D gene unclear. The V gene's germline CDR1 is MNHNS and CDR2 SASEGT. V lost 1 base and J 0 bases, leaving 10 bases between the germline ends. CDR3 length equals 15 residues. The CDR3 nucleotides read TGTGCCAGCAGTGAAGTAAGCGTTAGCTCCTACGAGCAGTACTTC. Translated, it gives CASSEVSVSSYEQYF.

The chain is built from TRBV7-9 and TRBJ1-3; a weak D match, TRBD1 (6 bases). CDR3 length: 16 residues. In germline, CDR1 is SEHNR, CDR2 FQNEAQ (reference sequence). Trimming took off 8 bases at V and 0 bases at J, with 17 bases between the two ends. The CDR3 reads CASGNRAVASGNTIYF. The DNA for the CDR3 is TGTGCCAGCGGGAACAGGGCCGTTGCCTCTGGAAACACCATATATTTT.

This clone has a single count. V and J are TRBV11-3 and TRBJ2-5, with D possibly being TRBD1 (6 bases). The germline V and J ends were trimmed by 3 bases and 5 bases, with 10 bases remaining between them. The CDR3 loop spans 13 amino acids. CDR1 is SGHNT and CDR2 is YENEEA in the germline V gene. CDR3 sequence: CASSLNRAETQYF. The CDR3 DNA reads TGTGCCAGCAGCTTGAACAGGGCGGAGACCCAGTACTTC. Complete variable domain (other parts from reference TRBV11-3 and TRBJ2-5): EAGVVQSPRYKIIEKKQPVAFWCNPISGHNTLYWYLQNLGQGPELLIRYENEEAVDDSQLPKDRFSAERLKGVDSTLKIQPAELGDSAVYLCASSLNRAETQYFGPGTRLLVL.

V and J are TRBV30 and TRBJ2-7; 12 positions match TRBD1. Germline V lookup: CDR1 GTSNPN, CDR2 SVGIG (reference sequence). The V gene end was trimmed by 0 bases and the J gene end by 4 bases; junction bases not matched to a gene: 10. CDR3 size: 17 residues. CDR3 DNA: TGTGCCTGGAGTGTATTAGGGTCGGGACAGGGGGCTTACGAGCAGTACTTC. Its protein is CAWSVLGSGQGAYEQYF.

As concerns this clone: Other DNA sequences in this specimen translate into the identical CDR3. The genes are TRBV2 and TRBJ1-1, with a weak D call TRBD1 (5 bases). The CDR3 is made up of 11 amino acids. CDR1 is SNHLY and CDR2 is FYNNEI in the germline V gene. V was trimmed by 8 bases and J by 4 bases, leaving 8 bases between them. DNA for the CDR3: TGTGCCAGCCTGGGGGGCACTGAAGCTTTCTTT. Encoded protein: CASLGGTEAFF.

The rearrangement uses TRBV27 and TRBJ2-1; tentative D call: TRBD1 (6 bases). Trimming took off 7 bases at V and 9 bases at J, with 10 bases between the two ends. Germline values: CDR1 MNHEY, CDR2 SMNVEV (reference sequence). The CDR3 covers 11 residues. CDR3 loop: CASTQGTEQFF. Here the CDR3 DNA reads TGTGCCAGCACCCAGGGGACTGAGCAGTTCTTC.

This rearrangement joins TRBV18 to TRBJ1-5, with D unresolved. The CDR3 is 14 residues long. V lost 0 bases and J 4 bases, leaving 7 bases between the germline ends. Germline lookup yields CDR1 KGHSH and CDR2 LQKENI. The CDR3 bases are TGTGCCAGCTCACCACCGGGAGGAAATCAGCCCCAGCATTTT. Protein: CASSPPGGNQPQHF.

This clone occurred once. This rearrangement joins TRBV21-1 to TRBJ2-1; the table's D call of TRBD2 was not tested on the DNA. TRBV21-1 is reported as a pseudogene. The CDR3 is 10 residues long. The CDR3 loop reads CASRILARVF. CDR3 nucleotides: TGTGCCAGCAGGATCCTAGCGAGGGTCTTC.

The rearrangement joins TRBV5-1 to TRBJ1-1; TRBD1 agrees at 8 bases. J lost 7 bases, V lost 1 base, and 12 bases had no gene match. CDR3 length equals 16 residues. Germline CDR1 SGHRS, CDR2 YFSETQ. The CDR3 reads CASSLSYQGARVEAFF. The CDR3 region has the DNA TGCGCCAGCAGCTTGAGTTATCAGGGGGCCAGGGTTGAAGCTTTCTTT.